The 14 T cell receptor beta chains in this list originate from one sample, sequenced in a study of blood T cell repertoires in COVID-19. Sequencing was performed with immunoSEQ multiplex PCR; in TCRdb, only in-frame clones are kept and a portion is missing. The top ten clones hold over 9.5% of a sample with tens of thousands of clones, approximately 88% of them seen once. The sample comprised peripheral blood. These receptors originate from a human donor in a cohort sampled during active COVID-19.

Only a few counts were recorded for this clone. V gene TRBV2 combines with J gene TRBJ1-4, with D maybe TRBD1 (6 bases). V lost 4 bases and J lost 8, with 8 bases in between. The CDR3 runs to 12 residues. Germline V gives CDR1 SNHLY, CDR2 FYNNEI. Here the CDR3 reads CASSVTGEKLFF. The DNA for the CDR3 is TGTGCCAGCAGTGTGACAGGCGAAAAACTGTTTTTT.

The J gene is TRBJ2-1, the V gene TRBV12-5; the match to TRBD2 covers 8 bases. The CDR3 length is 15 residues. CDR1 LGHNT and CDR2 FRNRAP come from the germline V gene. After removal of 5 bases from V and 6 bases from J, the junction contained 9 bases not matched to a gene. The DNA of the CDR3 is TGTGCTAGTGGTCCCAGGATCGGGGGGGCCAATGAGCAGTTCTTC. It is translated as CASGPRIGGANEQFF.

The V gene is TRBV5-1, the J gene TRBJ2-3; D possibly corresponds to TRBD2 (6 bases). Germline V gives CDR1 SGHRS, CDR2 YFSETQ. The germline V and J ends were trimmed by 1 base and 3 bases, with 12 bases remaining between them. The CDR3 has 15 residues. The CDR3 DNA reads as TGCGCCAGCAGCTTGCGGCGGGGCCCAACAGATACGCAGTATTTT. Protein product: CASSLRRGPTDTQYF.

This clone was detected only once. The rearrangement links TRBV7-2 to TRBJ1-5; no firm D call. V lost 1 base and J lost 4, with 8 bases in between. The CDR3 covers 14 residues. CDR1 SGHTA and CDR2 FQGNSA come from the germline V gene. CDR3 sequence (DNA): TGTGCCAGCAGCTTAGTTGTCTATAATCAGCCCCAGCATTTT. It yields the protein CASSLVVYNQPQHF. The full variable domain, its missing parts supplied by reference TRBV7-2 and TRBJ1-5, is GAGVSQSPSNKVTEKGKDVELRCDPISGHTALYWYRQSLGQGLEFLIYFQGNSAPDKSGLPSDRFSAERTGGSVSTLTIQRTQQEDSAVYLCASSLVVYNQPQHFGDGTRLSIL.

V and J are TRBV5-1 and TRBJ2-3; 7 nucleotides agree with TRBD2. Germline trimming cut 4 bases from V and 0 bases from J; bases unmatched to any gene: 8. The CDR3 consists of 16 residues. The germline CDR1 and CDR2 sequences are SGHRS and YFSETQ. CDR3 loop: CASSPGGSSSTDTQYF. The CDR3 coding sequence is TGCGCCAGCAGCCCGGGGGGTTCCTCTAGCACAGATACGCAGTATTTT.

This clone was observed once. This sequence joins TRBV5-4 and TRBJ2-2; 10 bases agree with TRBD2. The CDR3 is made up of 16 amino acids. V lost 3 bases and J lost 1; bases outside the gene matches: 3. CDR1 is SGHNT, CDR2 YYREEE, per germline (reference sequence). The CDR3 nucleotides read TGTGCCAGCAGCTCTAGCGGGAGTAGGAACACCGGGGAGCTGTTTTTT. The encoded protein is CASSSSGSRNTGELFF. The full variable domain, rest sourced from reference TRBV5-4 and TRBJ2-2, is ETGVTQSPTHLIKTRGQQVTLRCSSQSGHNTVSWYQQALGQGPQFIFQYYREEENGRGNFPPRFSGLQFPNYSSELNVNALELDDSALYLCASSSSGSRNTGELFFGEGSRLTVL.

The genes are TRBV21-1 and TRBJ1-5; the table assigns TRBD1, which was not confirmed against the DNA. TRBV21-1 is a known pseudogene. The CDR3 is 12 amino acids. CDR3 nucleotide sequence: TGTGCCAGCCGAAGGGGAAATCAGCCCCAGCATTTT. Encoded protein: CASRRGNQPQHF.

The rearrangement uses TRBV28 and TRBJ1-2; D is undetermined. The CDR3 has 12 amino acids. CDR1 MDHEN and CDR2 SYDVKM come from the germline V gene. Trimming stripped 1 base from V and 5 bases from J, with 5 bases between. The CDR3 DNA reads TGTGCCAGCAGTTTATCCCAGTATGGCTACACCTTC. This gives the protein CASSLSQYGYTF.

Here the CDR3 DNA reads TGTGCCAGCAGCGTCCGGGACTACAATGAGCAGTTCTTC. Protein sequence: CASSVRDYNEQFF. J is TRBJ2-1 and V is TRBV5-4; TRBD2 is a possible D gene (5 bases). Germline loops: CDR1 SGHNT, CDR2 YYREEE (reference sequence). The CDR3 contains 13 residues. Trimming took 4 bases from V and 3 from J, leaving 8 bases between them.

This sequence joins TRBV27 and TRBJ2-1; 9 bases are a match to TRBD1. This CDR3 is 17 amino acids long. Germline V gives CDR1 MNHEY, CDR2 SMNVEV (reference sequence). The V and J ends lost 5 bases and 7 bases, in that order; junction bases with no gene match: 15. The CDR3 protein is CASSALPGTGGMNEQFF. CDR3 DNA sequence: TGTGCCAGCAGTGCACTCCCGGGCACAGGGGGCATGAATGAGCAGTTCTTC.

The V and J genes are TRBV5-1 and TRBJ2-7; 10 bases line up with TRBD2. Germline CDR1 SGHRS, CDR2 YFSETQ. The CDR3 spans 15 residues. The ends lost 5 bases at V and 2 bases at J; junction bases unmatched: 7. The CDR3, as DNA: TGCGCCAGCAGTAAAGGACTAGCGGAAGCCTACGAGCAGTACTTC. Amino acid sequence: CASSKGLAEAYEQYF.

The chain employs TRBV10-1 and TRBJ1-6; no clear D. V lost 4 bases to trimming and J lost 10 bases, with 14 bases between them. The V gene's germline CDR1 is WNHNN and CDR2 SYGVQD (reference sequence). The CDR3 contains 14 residues. The CDR3 nucleotides read TGCGCCAGCAGTGGGACCTTGGGCGGGTCACCCCTCCACTTT. This translates into CASSGTLGGSPLHF.

This rearrangement joins TRBV10-3 to TRBJ1-1; possibly TRBD1 for D (6 bases). Looked up from germline, CDR1 is ENHRY and CDR2 is SYGVKD. This CDR3 has 15 amino acids. The ends were cut back, 6 bases at V and 1 base at J, with 15 bases in the middle. CDR3 DNA sequence: TGTGCCATCAGGAGATCAGGGGAAGGGAACACTGAAGCTTTCTTT. Residues: CAIRRSGEGNTEAFF.

In this sample, this clone turned up once. As DNA, the CDR3 is TGTGCCAGCAGTTACTCTGGACAGGGGTCGGATGAGCAGTTCTTC. Amino acids: CASSYSGQGSDEQFF. V usage is TRBV6-5 and J usage is TRBJ2-1; TRBD1 matches at 9 bases. The CDR3 extends over 15 amino acids. In germline, CDR1 is MNHEY, CDR2 SVGAGI. V lost 0 bases and J lost 8; bases outside the gene matches: 5.